The T cell receptor (beta chain) described here comes from a study of early T cells in non-severe SARS-CoV-2 infection. Study summary: Sequencing was performed on bulk RNA from unsorted whole blood, leaving chains unpaired.

This clonotype was seen repeatedly, ten times or more. V lost 4 bases and J 4 bases, leaving 13 bases between the germline ends. The CDR3 runs 14 residues. The V gene's germline CDR1 is SGHKS and CDR2 YYEKEE (reference sequence). Unique molecular identifiers tagged individual cDNA molecules. In TCRdb, the 5' RACE reads were re-called with MiXCR into one record per CDR3 protein. The sample includes more than 40,000 distinct CDR3 sequences, 5% to 6.5% of them seen just once. Sequenced material: whole blood, taken at baseline. V usage is TRBV5-5 and J usage is TRBJ2-3; D may be TRBD1 (6 bases). The TCR originated in an adult who was a healthcare worker with PCR-confirmed SARS-CoV-2 infection or an uninfected control (not recorded which). CDR3 bases: TGTGCCAGCAGCAGACTACAGGGCCCAGATACGCAGTATTTT. Its protein is CASSRLQGPDTQYF. The complete variable domain, with remaining parts taken from reference TRBV5-5 and TRBJ2-3, reads DAGVTQSPTHLIKTRGQQVTLRCSPISGHKSVSWYQQVLGQGPQFIFQYYEKEERGRGNFPDRFSARQFPNYSSELNVNALLLGDSALYLCASSRLQGPDTQYFGPGTRLTVL.